This passage covers 10 T cell receptor beta chains from one sample sequenced in a study of liver allograft versus peripheral blood T cells. Study at large: Blood and transplanted-liver T cell receptor repertoires from recipients were compared.

TCRdb processed the reads anew with MiXCR; each CDR3 protein has one entry. This table holds about 10,000 distinct CDR3 sequences, approximately 20% found once. Every receptor here comes from a human patient who had a liver transplant. The T cells may partly be graft donor cells.

By proportion, this clonotype is medium-sized. This sequence joins TRBV18 and TRBJ2-7, with 9 bases matching TRBD1. CDR3 length: 16 amino acids. Germline CDR1 is KGHSH and CDR2 is LQKENI. Trimming removed 5 bases from V and 4 bases from J; junction bases left unmatched: 12. Here the CDR3 reads CASSSITGGKIYEQYF. The CDR3 DNA reads TGTGCCAGCTCATCAATAACAGGGGGCAAAATTTACGAGCAGTACTTC.

Note on this clonotype: A much larger clone sits a single nucleotide away, making a read error possible. The chain links TRBV19 to TRBJ1-1, with 8 bases fitting TRBD1. This CDR3 region has 16 residues. V lost 5 bases to trimming and J lost 4 bases; unmatched junction nucleotides: 12. Germline-derived CDR1 and CDR2 are LNHDA and SQIVND (reference sequence). CDR3 sequence: CASSFKTGQGGTEAFF. CDR3 DNA sequence: TGTGCCAGTAGTTTCAAGACCGGACAGGGAGGCACTGAAGCTTTCTTT. The full variable domain, with the rest looked up from reference TRBV19 and TRBJ1-1, is DGGITQSPKYLFRKEGQNVTLSCEQNLNHDAMYWYRQDPGQGLRLIYYSQIVNDFQKGDIAEGYSVSREKKESFPLTVTSAQKNPTAFYLCASSFKTGQGGTEAFFGQGTRLTVV.

The chain carries TRBV30 and TRBJ2-2; TRBD1 agrees at 9 bases. Losses at the gene ends were 3 bases for V and 3 bases for J; bases not matched to a gene: 5. This CDR3 comprises 15 residues. Germline lookup yields CDR1 GTSNPN and CDR2 SVGIG (reference sequence). Here the CDR3 DNA reads TGTGCCTGGAGCCTCGGGACAGGGTACACCGGGGAGCTGTTTTTT. It yields the protein CAWSLGTGYTGELFF.

This clonotype was seen a handful of times. CDR3 sequence reads: CSARDSIAGEGTQYF. CDR3 sequence (DNA): TGCAGTGCTAGAGATTCAATAGCGGGGGAGGGGACCCAGTACTTC. The rearrangement uses TRBV20-1 and TRBJ2-5; the match to TRBD2 covers 9 bases. In germline, CDR1 is DFQATT, CDR2 SNEGSKA (reference sequence). V trimming: 0 bases; J trimming: 7 bases; junction bases outside the gene matches: 9. The CDR3 extends over 15 amino acids.

The chain is built from TRBV30 and TRBJ2-3, with D perhaps matching TRBD2 (5 bases). Germline V CDR1 and CDR2: GTSNPN, SVGIG (reference sequence). The length of the CDR3 is 12 residues. The CDR3 nucleotides are TGTGCTTTGAGACTAAACACAGATACGCAGTATTTT. Translating gives CALRLNTDTQYF.

Only one count was recorded for this clonotype. The chain joins TRBV25-1 to TRBJ1-1; 7 nucleotides line up with TRBD1. The V gene's germline CDR1 is MGHDK and CDR2 SYGVNS. The trim removed 8 bases at V and 5 bases at J, leaving 5 bases unmatched. The CDR3 spans 12 residues. The CDR3 DNA sequence: TGTGCCAGCTCAAGGGGGCCTACTGAAGCTTTCTTT. Translation: CASSRGPTEAFF. The variable domain in full, with the rest retrieved from reference TRBV25-1 and TRBJ1-1, is EADIYQTPRYLVIGTGKKITLECSQTMGHDKMYWYQQDPGMELHLIHYSYGVNSTEKGDLSSESTVSRIRTEHFPLTLESARPSHTSQYLCASSRGPTEAFFGQGTRLTVV.

By share, this clonotype counts as medium-sized (0.01 to 0.1%). The DNA of the CDR3 is TGTGCCAGTAGTTCCAGGAGTAATAGCAATCAGCCCCAGCATTTT. Translation: CASSSRSNSNQPQHF. V gene TRBV19 combines with J gene TRBJ1-5, with unresolved D. The CDR3 contains 15 residues. CDR1 and CDR2 (germline): LNHDA, SQIVND (reference sequence). The germline V and J ends were trimmed by 5 bases and 0 bases, with 11 bases remaining between them.

This clonotype is deemed medium-sized. This chain connects TRBV5-6 to TRBJ1-6; D is possibly TRBD1 (6 bases). The V gene lost 4 bases and the J gene lost 0 bases, with 14 bases spanning the gap. Germline CDR1 and CDR2: SGHDT and YYEEEE. The CDR3 is made up of 17 amino acids. CDR3 nucleotides: TGTGCCAGCAGCACGCGCCTGGACAGCTCCTATAATTCACCCCTCCACTTT. It codes for CASSTRLDSSYNSPLHF.

The chain recombines TRBV6-6 with TRBJ1-5; no firm D call. The V and J ends lost 10 bases and 2 bases respectively, with 12 bases between them. Germline CDR1 is MNHNY and CDR2 is SVGAGI (reference sequence). This CDR3 is built from 13 residues. For the CDR3, the DNA is TGTGCCACCTCTGGGGTGGGCAATCAGCCCCAGCATTTT. Translated: CATSGVGNQPQHF.

A remark on this clonotype: Given a much more abundant clone one base away, this may be a read error. This chain connects TRBV27 to TRBJ2-7; TRBD1 matches 8 bases. There are 14 residues in the CDR3. Germline V gene lookup returns CDR1 MNHEY and CDR2 SMNVEV (reference sequence). CDR3 coding DNA: TGTGCCTGCAGTTTCAGGGGGCCCTCCTACGAGCAGTACTTC. Its protein is CACSFRGPSYEQYF.